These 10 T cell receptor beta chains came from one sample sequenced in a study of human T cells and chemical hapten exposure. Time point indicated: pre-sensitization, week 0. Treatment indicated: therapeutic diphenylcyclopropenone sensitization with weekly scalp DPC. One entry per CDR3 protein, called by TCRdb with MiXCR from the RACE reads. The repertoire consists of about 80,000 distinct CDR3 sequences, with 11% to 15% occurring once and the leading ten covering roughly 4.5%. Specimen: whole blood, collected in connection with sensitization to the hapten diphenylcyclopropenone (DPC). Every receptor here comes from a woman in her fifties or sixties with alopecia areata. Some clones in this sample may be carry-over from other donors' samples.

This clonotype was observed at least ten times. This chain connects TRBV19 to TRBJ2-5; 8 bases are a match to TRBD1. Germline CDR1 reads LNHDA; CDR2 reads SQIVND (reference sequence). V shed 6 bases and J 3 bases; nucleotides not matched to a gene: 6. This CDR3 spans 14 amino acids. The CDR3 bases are TGTGCCAGTAGCTTACAGGGGGTGGAAGAGACCCAGTACTTC. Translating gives CASSLQGVEETQYF.

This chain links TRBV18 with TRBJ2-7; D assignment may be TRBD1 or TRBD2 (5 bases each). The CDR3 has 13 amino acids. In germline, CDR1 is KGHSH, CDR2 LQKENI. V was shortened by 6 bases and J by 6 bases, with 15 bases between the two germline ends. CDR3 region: CASSPSGPVEQYF. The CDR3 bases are TGTGCCAGCTCCCCGTCGGGACCTGTCGAGCAGTACTTC.

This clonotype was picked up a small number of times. The CDR3, as DNA: TGCAGTGCTAGGCGGGGGACTAGCGGGAGCCTCAATGAGCAGTTCTTC. It is translated as CSARRGTSGSLNEQFF. The chain uses TRBV20-1 and TRBJ2-1; TRBD2 agrees at 14 bases. The CDR3 is 16 residues long. The germline CDR1 and CDR2 sequences are DFQATT and SNEGSKA (reference sequence). Trimming took 3 bases from V and 6 from J; bases not matched to a gene: 7.

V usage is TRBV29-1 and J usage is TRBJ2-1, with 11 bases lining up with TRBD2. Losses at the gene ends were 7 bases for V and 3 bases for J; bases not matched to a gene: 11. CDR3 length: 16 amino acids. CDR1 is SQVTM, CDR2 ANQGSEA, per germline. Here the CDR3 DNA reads TGCAGCGCAAGTACCGGGACTAGCGGCCTCTACAATGAGCAGTTCTTC. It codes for CSASTGTSGLYNEQFF.

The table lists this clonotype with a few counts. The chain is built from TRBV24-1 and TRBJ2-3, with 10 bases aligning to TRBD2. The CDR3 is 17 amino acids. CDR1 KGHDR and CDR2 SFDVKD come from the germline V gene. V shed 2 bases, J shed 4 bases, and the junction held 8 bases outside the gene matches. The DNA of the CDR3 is TGTGCCACCAGTGATTGGTCTAGCGGGAGTGGGGCAGATACGCAGTATTTT. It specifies CATSDWSSGSGADTQYF.

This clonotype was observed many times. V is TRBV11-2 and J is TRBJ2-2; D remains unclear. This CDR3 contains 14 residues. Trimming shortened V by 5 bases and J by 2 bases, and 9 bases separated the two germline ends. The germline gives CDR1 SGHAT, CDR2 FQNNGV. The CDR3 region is CASSIQPNTGELFF. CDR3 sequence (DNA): TGTGCCAGCAGCATCCAACCAAACACCGGGGAGCTGTTTTTT.

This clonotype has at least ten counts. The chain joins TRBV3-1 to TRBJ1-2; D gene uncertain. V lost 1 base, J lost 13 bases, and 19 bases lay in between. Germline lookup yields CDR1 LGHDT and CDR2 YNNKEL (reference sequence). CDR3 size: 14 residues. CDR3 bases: TGTGCCAGCAGCCAAGTTGCGACATCGGAGGTTTCCACCTTC. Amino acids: CASSQVATSEVSTF.

The CDR3 DNA reads TGCAGTGCTAGAGCGAGGGACTTCTCCTACGAGCAGTACTTC. Translating it yields CSARARDFSYEQYF. This chain links TRBV20-1 with TRBJ2-7; perhaps TRBD2 as D (6 bases). This CDR3 comprises 14 residues. The V gene's germline CDR1 is DFQATT and CDR2 SNEGSKA (reference sequence). Between the trimmed V and J ends, which lost 1 base and 0 bases, there was a span of 10 bases.

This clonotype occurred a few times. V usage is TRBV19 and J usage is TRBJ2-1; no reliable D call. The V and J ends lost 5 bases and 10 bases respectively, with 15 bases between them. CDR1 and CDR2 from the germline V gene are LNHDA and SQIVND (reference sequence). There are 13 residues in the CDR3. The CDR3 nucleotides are TGTGCCAGTAGTCAGCAGCTAGGAAGGGAGCAGTTCTTC. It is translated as CASSQQLGREQFF. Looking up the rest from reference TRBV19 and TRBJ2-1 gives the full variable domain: DGGITQSPKYLFRKEGQNVTLSCEQNLNHDAMYWYRQDPGQGLRLIYYSQIVNDFQKGDIAEGYSVSREKKESFPLTVTSAQKNPTAFYLCASSQQLGREQFFGPGTRLTVL.

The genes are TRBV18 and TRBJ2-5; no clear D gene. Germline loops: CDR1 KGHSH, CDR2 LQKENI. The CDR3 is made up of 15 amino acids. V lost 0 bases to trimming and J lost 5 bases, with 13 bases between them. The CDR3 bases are TGTGCCAGCTCACCACCTTCGATCGAATGGGAGACCCAGTACTTC. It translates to CASSPPSIEWETQYF.